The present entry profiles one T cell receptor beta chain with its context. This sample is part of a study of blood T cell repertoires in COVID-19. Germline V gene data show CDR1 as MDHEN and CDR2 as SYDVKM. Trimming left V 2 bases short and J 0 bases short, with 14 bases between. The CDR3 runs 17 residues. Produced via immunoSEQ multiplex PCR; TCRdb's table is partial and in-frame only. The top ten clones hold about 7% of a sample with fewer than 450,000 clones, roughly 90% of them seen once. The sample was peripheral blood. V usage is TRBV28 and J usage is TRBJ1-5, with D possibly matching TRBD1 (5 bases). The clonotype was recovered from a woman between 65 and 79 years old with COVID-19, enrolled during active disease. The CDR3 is CASSLRAGVYSNQPQHF. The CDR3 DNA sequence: TGTGCCAGCAGTTTAAGGGCGGGGGTTTATAGCAATCAGCCCCAGCATTTT.